Detailed here is one T cell receptor beta chain. Antigen specificity is unknown. This specimen belongs to a study of CD8 T cells in ankylosing spondylitis. Study outcomes and limitations: Clones tied to disease were said to be significantly enriched in matched ankylosing spondylitis synovial fluid. Within ankylosing spondylitis blood, a TCR beta motif made up of several highly homologous variants appeared to be characteristic. CD8+ cells made up the disease-linked clones, which were relatively rare in peripheral blood. Earlier studies detected some motif variants in reactive arthritis synovial fluid and blood.

Quantitative 5'-RACE with molecular barcodes was used to make the TCR beta libraries. TCRdb recomputed calls from the 5' RACE reads with MiXCR, one row per CDR3 protein. The repertoire holds under 550,000 distinct CDR3 sequences, with around 26% as singletons. The V end lost 0 bases, the J end lost 5 bases, and 10 bases lay between the germline ends. This CDR3 comprises 14 residues. Germline V gene data show CDR1 as SEHNR and CDR2 as FQNEAQ (reference sequence). V is TRBV7-9 and J is TRBJ1-1; no definite D call. The sequence was collected from a male donor with ankylosing spondylitis. Sample: blood, either unsorted or a sorted T cell fraction (not recorded which). The chain's CDR3 is CASSLARDGTEAFF. The CDR3 DNA is TGTGCCAGCAGCTTAGCGCGGGATGGAACTGAAGCTTTCTTT. The entire variable domain, with the rest obtained from reference TRBV7-9 and TRBJ1-1, is as follows: DTGVSQNPRHKITKRGQNVTFRCDPISEHNRLYWYRQTLGQGPEFLTYFQNEAQLEKSRLLSDRFSAERPKGSFSTLEIQRTEQGDSAMYLCASSLARDGTEAFFGQGTRLTVV.